The entry that follows covers one T cell receptor (beta chain) sequence. The sample comes from a study of OX40 agonist ivuxolimab in advanced cancers. Study-level information: The study gave patients intravenous ivuxolimab at 0.01 to 10 mg/kg every 2 weeks.

CDR1 MNHEY and CDR2 SVGAGI come from the germline V gene. Trimming removed 4 bases from V and 6 bases from J, with 19 bases in between. This CDR3 has 15 amino acids. Generated by immunoSEQ multiplex PCR, the TCRdb table keeps only in-frame clones and is missing some. The sample has under 70,000 clones, about 92% seen once. This specimen was CD4+ or CD8+ T cells sorted from blood, taken in a trial of the OX40 agonist ivuxolimab. The TCR was taken from an adult with an advanced solid tumor such as melanoma, head and neck, liver or kidney cancer. The chain couples TRBV6-5 to TRBJ2-7, with D possibly called TRBD1 or TRBD2 (5 bases each). The CDR3 loop is CASSSTRDPLGEQYF. The DNA of the CDR3 is TGTGCCAGCAGTTCCACTCGGGACCCTTTGGGCGAGCAGTACTTC.